These T cell receptor beta chains were read from a single sample in a study of blood T cell repertoires in COVID-19. Sequencing used immunoSEQ multiplex PCR; TCRdb keeps in-frame clones, though not all of them. Here the sample spans some 39,000 clones, 75% to 90% being singletons. The sample comprised peripheral blood. The receptors were gathered from a man aged 55-75 years with acute or convalescent COVID-19. Both conserved end residues are part of each CDR3. A D gene is named only where the DNA matches it firmly. Rows may omit the clone size; those that give it use once, few, many or a size class.

D gene: -
J gene: TRBJ2-7
V gene: TRBV6-5
CDR3 length: 14
clone size: -
CDR3 DNA: TGTGCCAGCACCGCATTCGACAGGTCTTACGAGCAGTACTTC
CDR3 protein: CASTAFDRSYEQYF

D gene: -
J gene: TRBJ1-5
V gene: TRBV6-2/TRBV6-3
CDR3 length: 14
clone size: -
CDR3 DNA: TGTGCCAGCAGTCCCCTGCAGGGCAATCAGCCCCAGCATTTT
CDR3 protein: CASSPLQGNQPQHF

D gene: -
J gene: TRBJ1-2
V gene: TRBV6-5
CDR3 length: 16
clone size: -
CDR3 DNA: TGTGCCAGCAGTTACGTATCGGTTACAGGGAGCAATGGCTACACCTTC
CDR3 protein: CASSYVSVTGSNGYTF

D gene: TRBD1
J gene: TRBJ1-1
V gene: TRBV2
CDR3 length: 14
clone size: few
CDR3 DNA: TGTGCCAGCACCGGACAGGGGGCGGGCACTGAAGCTTTCTTT
CDR3 protein: CASTGQGAGTEAFF

D gene: -
J gene: TRBJ1-2
V gene: TRBV15
CDR3 length: 12
clone size: -
CDR3 DNA: TGTGCCACCAGCAGAGATCAGAGGGGCTACACCTTC
CDR3 protein: CATSRDQRGYTF

D gene: TRBD1
J gene: TRBJ1-1
V gene: TRBV9
CDR3 length: 14
clone size: -
CDR3 DNA: TGTGCCAGCAGTGCCCAGGGGGTCGGCACTGAAGCTTTCTTT
CDR3 protein: CASSAQGVGTEAFF

D gene: -
J gene: TRBJ2-2
V gene: TRBV9
CDR3 length: 15
clone size: -
CDR3 DNA: TGTGCCAGCAGCTTGGGCCCCGGGGAAGGCGGGGAGCTGTTTTTT
CDR3 protein: CASSLGPGEGGELFF

D gene: -
J gene: TRBJ1-2
V gene: TRBV11-2
CDR3 length: 13
clone size: -
CDR3 DNA: TGTGCCAGCAGCTTAGTCGGGTCGTCGACTTCCACCTTC
CDR3 protein: CASSLVGSSTSTF

D gene: TRBD2
J gene: TRBJ2-1
V gene: TRBV29-1
CDR3 length: 12
clone size: -
CDR3 DNA: TGCAGCGGGACTAGCGGTTGGAATGAGCAGTTCTTC
CDR3 protein: CSGTSGWNEQFF

D gene: -
J gene: TRBJ2-7
V gene: TRBV25-1
CDR3 length: 13
clone size: -
CDR3 DNA: TGTGCCAGCGCTCAGCTGGACTTGTACGAGCAGTACTTC
CDR3 protein: CASAQLDLYEQYF

D gene: TRBD2
J gene: TRBJ2-5
V gene: TRBV5-4
CDR3 length: 16
clone size: -
CDR3 DNA: TGTGCCACTACACGAGGAGCGGGGGGAAGGTGGGAGACCCAGTACTTC
CDR3 protein: CATTRGAGGRWETQYF